The TCR beta chain described here comes from a study of shared T cell receptors in the human thymus. Deletions cut 4 bases from V and 0 bases from J, with 10 bases between. The CDR3 runs 14 residues. Germline assignment: CDR1 SGHVS and CDR2 FNYEAQ. Profiling relied on immunoSEQ multiplex PCR, and the TCRdb table lists in-frame clones only, not all of them. The data show over 650,000 clones, 80% to 90% seen once. This sample also appeared in a second study, on human thymus T cells. That paper states: From resections taken during corrective heart surgery, the thymus tissue was obtained. Related studies found that unrelated individuals share highly overlapping thymic repertoires.

This clonotype was sampled from a boy in the first two years of life with a congenital heart defect. The chain has TRBV7-6 and TRBJ2-7; a possible D gene is TRBD2 (5 bases). The specimen sequenced was thymocytes. In DNA form, the CDR3 reads TGTGCCAGCAGCTCCGGACTCCACTCCTACGAGCAGTACTTC. It specifies CASSSGLHSYEQYF.